This is a list of T cell receptor beta chains from one sample in a study of blood T cell repertoires in COVID-19. Using immunoSEQ multiplex PCR, the repertoire was profiled, and TCRdb retains in-frame clones only, with some absent. Of tens of thousands of clones in the sample, about 85% are singletons; the top ten hold roughly 10%. Sequenced input: peripheral blood. The receptors shown here come from a human donor in a cohort sampled during active COVID-19. CDR3s include the opening cysteine and the closing phenylalanine or tryptophan. D genes are given only for firm matches. The size of a clone is reported for some rows only, either as once, few or many, or as a class for expanded clones.

.,TRBJ2-6,.,TRBV5-1,TGCGCCAGCAGCTTGGTTGCTAGTGGGGCGGGGGCCAACGTCCTGACTTTC,CASSLVASGAGANVLTF
.,TRBJ2-6,.,TRBV28,TGTGCCAGCAGTTTACCCCGGGCTGGGGCCAACGTCCTGACTTTC,CASSLPRAGANVLTF
.,TRBJ2-3,.,TRBV5-4,TGTGCCAGCAGCTTGGATCAGGTGGCAGATACGCAGTATTTT,CASSLDQVADTQYF
.,TRBJ2-7,.,TRBV19,TGTGCCAGTAGTATATCAGGGAAGGACGAGCAGTACTTC,CASSISGKDEQYF
TRBD2,TRBJ2-1,few,TRBV6-5,TGTGCCAGCAGTAAGCGGGAGTACAATGAGCAGTTCTTC,CASSKREYNEQFF
.,TRBJ1-3,.,TRBV5-6,TGTGCCAGCAGCTTGGAACAGCTCTCTGGAAACACCATATATTTT,CASSLEQLSGNTIYF
.,TRBJ2-5,.,TRBV18,TGTGCCAGCTCACCAGGGACACAAGAGACCCAGTACTTC,CASSPGTQETQYF
.,TRBJ1-3,.,TRBV28,TGTGCCAGCAGTTTTAGTAGGGGCGTCTCTGGAAACACCATATATTTT,CASSFSRGVSGNTIYF
.,TRBJ2-3,.,TRBV6-2/TRBV6-3,TGTGCCAGCAGTATACATGACAGGCCCTCAGATACGCAGTATTTT,CASSIHDRPSDTQYF
TRBD2,TRBJ2-7,.,TRBV2,TGTGCCAGCAGCCCACTAGCGGAGCAGTACTTC,CASSPLAEQYF
.,TRBJ2-3,once,TRBV11-2,TGTGCCAGCAGAGTATCGAGGGTCCACACAGATACGCAGTATTTT,CASRVSRVHTDTQYF
.,TRBJ1-2,.,TRBV5-4,TGTGCCAGCAGCTTGGGACAGGCCAAAGCTAACTATGGCTACACCTTC,CASSLGQAKANYGYTF
TRBD2,TRBJ2-3,.,TRBV9,TGTGCCAGCAGCGTAGGAACTAGCGGTAGCACAGATACGCAGTATTTT,CASSVGTSGSTDTQYF
TRBD2,TRBJ2-3,few,TRBV4-1,TGCGCCAGCAGCGGGGGGGACGGGAGGGCGGATACGCAGTATTTT,CASSGGDGRADTQYF
TRBD2,TRBJ2-2,.,TRBV30,TGTGCCTGGAAAAGGCGGGGGGCCGGGGAGCTGTTTTTT,CAWKRRGAGELFF
.,TRBJ1-5,.,TRBV28,TGTGCCAGCAGTTTATCAACCGGGACTGATCAGCCCCAGCATTTT,CASSLSTGTDQPQHF
TRBD2,TRBJ2-3,.,TRBV19,TGTGCCAGTAGTATCTCCGGGGCCCGGACTAGGGCACATACGCAGTATTTT,CASSISGARTRAHTQYF
TRBD1,TRBJ2-5,.,TRBV28,TGTGCCAGCAGCCGAACAACAGGGGCCCGGGGATACGAGACCCAGTACTTC,CASSRTTGARGYETQYF
TRBD2,TRBJ2-7,once,TRBV7-9,TGTGCCAGCAGCTTAGGTTCGACGGCGGGAGCTTACGAGCAGTACTTC,CASSLGSTAGAYEQYF
.,TRBJ1-3,.,TRBV11-3,TGTGCCAGCAGCTTAGATAGTGGAAACACCATATATTTT,CASSLDSGNTIYF
TRBD2,TRBJ2-7,.,TRBV6-2/TRBV6-3,TGTGCCAGCAGTTACAGCGGGAGCTCCTACGAGCAGTACTTC,CASSYSGSSYEQYF
TRBD1,TRBJ1-2,.,TRBV28,TGTGCCAGCAGGCCCCCAGGGGGGACCTATGGCTACACCTTC,CASRPPGGTYGYTF
TRBD2,TRBJ2-7,.,TRBV28,TGTGCCAGCAGTTTAGGCGGGAGTACCTACGAGCAGTACTTC,CASSLGGSTYEQYF
TRBD2,TRBJ2-3,.,TRBV29-1,TGCAGCGGTACCGGGACTAGCGGTAGCACAGATACGCAGTATTTT,CSGTGTSGSTDTQYF
TRBD1,TRBJ2-7,.,TRBV7-9,TGTGCCAGCAGCGACGGTGGGACAGGCTACGAGCAGTACTTC,CASSDGGTGYEQYF
TRBD2,TRBJ2-7,.,TRBV4-2,TGTGCCAGCAGCCAAGATCGGAGCGGGGGTTACGAGCAGTACTTC,CASSQDRSGGYEQYF
.,TRBJ1-1,.,TRBV6-6,TGTGCCAGCAGCCAGTTCAGGGTCACTGAAGCTTTCTTT,CASSQFRVTEAFF
TRBD1,TRBJ1-2,.,TRBV28,TGTGCCAGCAATCTAAATTCCGGGACAGGGGCTGACTATGGCTACACCTTC,CASNLNSGTGADYGYTF
.,TRBJ1-4,.,TRBV19,TGTGCCAGTAGCAACAGGGCTGAAAAACTGTTTTTT,CASSNRAEKLFF
TRBD2,TRBJ2-7,.,TRBV19,TGTGCCAGTAGTATAGGCGGGACTACCTACGAGCAGTACTTC,CASSIGGTTYEQYF
.,TRBJ2-5,.,TRBV6-1,TGTGCCAGCAGTGAAATGACGGGACAAGAGACCCAGTACTTC,CASSEMTGQETQYF
TRBD1,TRBJ1-4,.,TRBV25-1,TGTGCCAGCAGTGGTTACAGGGGTCCGGGTGAAAAACTGTTTTTT,CASSGYRGPGEKLFF
.,TRBJ2-2,.,TRBV9,TGTGCCAGCTGTCGGACTGTGAACACCGGGGAGCTGTTTTTT,CASCRTVNTGELFF
.,TRBJ1-5,once,TRBV6-5,TGTGCCAGCAGTCCGGGATCGTATCAGCCCCAGCATTTT,CASSPGSYQPQHF
TRBD2,TRBJ2-3,.,TRBV9,TGTGCCAGCAGCGTCCCGGGACTAGCTACGAGCACAGATACGCAGTATTTT,CASSVPGLATSTDTQYF
.,TRBJ2-7,.,TRBV3-1/TRBV3-2,TGTGCCAGCAGCCAAGTCCCGACGGTGGGGCCCTACGAGCAGTACTTC,CASSQVPTVGPYEQYF
TRBD1,TRBJ1-3,.,TRBV18,TGTGCCAGCTCACCAGACCGACAGGGAGGAAACACCATATATTTT,CASSPDRQGGNTIYF
.,TRBJ1-5,few,TRBV3-1/TRBV3-2,TGTGCCAGCAGCCAGCCAGGGTTGGAGCCCCAGCATTTT,CASSQPGLEPQHF
TRBD1,TRBJ1-1,.,TRBV10-2,TGCGCCAGCGGGGACAGAACTAGGGGGAACACTGAAGCTTTCTTT,CASGDRTRGNTEAFF
.,TRBJ2-7,.,TRBV11-3,TGTGCCAGCAGCTTAAGGGGCGAGAGCTCCTACGAGCAGTACTTC,CASSLRGESSYEQYF
.,TRBJ1-1,once,TRBV28,TGTGCCAGCACTGGGGGGGCAGGAGAAGCTTTCTTT,CASTGGAGEAFF